A selection of T cell receptor beta chains follows, all from one sample in a study of OX40 agonist ivuxolimab in advanced cancers. Clones were sequenced by immunoSEQ multiplex PCR, and TCRdb holds only the in-frame ones, with some missing. The sample records 75,000 to 100,000 clones, around 90% being singletons. The sample consisted of CD4+ or CD8+ T cells sorted from blood, taken in a trial of the OX40 agonist ivuxolimab. Every receptor here comes from an adult with an advanced solid tumor such as melanoma, head and neck, liver or kidney cancer. Each CDR3 is given without its conserved first and last residue. Fields, in order: J gene, V gene, CDR3 protein.

TRBJ2-1,TRBV5-1,ASSPDRGSYNEQF
TRBJ1-5,TRBV2,ASMGQGGPQH
TRBJ2-5,TRBV2,ASSDTGLAGGETQY
TRBJ2-2,TRBV10-3,AMGGPRGAGELF
TRBJ2-2,TRBV5-1,ASSLAVWEGLTGELF
TRBJ1-2,TRBV2,ASSEARDRGLVYGYT
TRBJ2-3,TRBV4-3,ASSQDWDLGADTQY
TRBJ2-4,TRBV28,ASSPPGTGGNIQY
TRBJ1-4,TRBV6-1,ASSGVGTNEKLF
TRBJ2-7,TRBV2,ASSDLAGVSTYEQY
TRBJ1-1,TRBV6-5,ASSYGTGEAF
TRBJ2-3,TRBV15,ATNRDRITDTQY
TRBJ1-1,TRBV19,ASSIGGNTEAF
TRBJ1-1,TRBV11-2,ASSLWDRDTEAF
TRBJ2-1,TRBV7-2,ASSPRGMLSSGRNEQF
TRBJ1-1,TRBV7-9,ASRSQAEAF
TRBJ2-3,TRBV29-1,SVEPKGQPSFGTQY
TRBJ1-3,TRBV2,ASSEASALSGNTIY
TRBJ1-1,TRBV19,ASSIAHRGNTEAF
TRBJ2-7,TRBV5-1,ASSQRATGGDEQY
TRBJ2-5,TRBV5-1,ASSSSVRYSEEDQY
TRBJ2-5,TRBV5-1,ASSLTSGQETQY
NA,TRBV5-4,ASSPGQALHYEQY
TRBJ2-2,TRBV27,ASSSLSSLGAANTGELF
TRBJ2-3,TRBV13,ASSLNAGTATDTQY
TRBJ2-1,TRBV6-5,ASAGVFSYNEQF
TRBJ1-1,TRBV7-8,ASSPTRMNTEAF
TRBJ2-3,TRBV5-4,ASSFRQGQDTQY
TRBJ2-5,TRBV5-3,ARAAGRAGANISKETQY
TRBJ2-7,TRBV2,ASSGRQGRSYEQY
TRBJ2-5,TRBV4-3,ASSQSGGGQETQY
TRBJ2-5,TRBV25-1,ASSPPDQETQY
TRBJ2-5,TRBV27,ASSSVGPPQETQY
TRBJ2-2,TRBV9,ASSTGTRTGELF
TRBJ1-4,TRBV4-3,ASSPNLGAGNEKLF
TRBJ1-1,TRBV27,ASSLRTDWVNTEAF
TRBJ1-2,TRBV14,ASSQGRLSYT